The entry below gives a single T cell receptor (beta chain) sequence along with its context. Its specific antigen is unknown. There are no base qualities to consult, and no much larger clone falls within one base. The cohort comprised around 690 healthy bone marrow donors. Cohort members were all nominally healthy when sampled, although unrecorded immune exposures were likely present. The donor was CMV seropositive and belonged to the group of 250 to 350 seropositive cohort members. Every donor gave a peripheral blood sample, and the peripheral blood mononuclear cells from that sample were used for TCR beta sequencing. Genomic DNA was extracted from the blood cell samples with the Qiagen DNeasy Blood Extraction Kit. Library creation used the immunoSEQ multiplex PCR assay. The multiplex PCR relied on a mix of 60 forward primers for TCR Vbeta segments and 13 reverse primers for TCR Jbeta segments. Amplification of the CDR3 region of rearranged TCR beta genes was performed with a multiplex PCR assay on genomic DNA. The Illumina HiSeq System was used to sequence the amplified TCR beta libraries as 87-base-pair reads. Concerning the study's data processing: Across the 500 to 850 repertoires, a later analysis counted 80 million or so unique TCR beta chains, approximately 10 million of which were shared by at least two donors. Raw reads were error-corrected and collapsed into unique sequences with a nearest-neighbor algorithm that merged closely related sequences to remove PCR and sequencing errors. Alignment of CDR3 sequences to IMGT reference sequences was used to assign V, D and J gene segments. For a sequence to be retained, a match of at least six nucleotides to both a V gene segment and a J gene segment was required. Rearrangements were called productive when the CDR3 lacked stop codons and stayed in frame with V and J; all others were non-productive. Following IMGT convention, CDR3 was defined as the stretch from the second conserved V-encoded cysteine to the conserved J-encoded phenylalanine. Sequences without an unambiguous match to a single V gene segment were excluded from the earlier analysis of 450 to 650 of the donors. An earlier analysis of a few hundred of the donors called V segments functional above 56.7% productive rearrangements and segregating when the between-donor standard deviation exceeded 5%. A statistical classification framework was built for diagnosing cytomegalovirus status from the catalog of TCR beta chain sequences. In a later analysis, TCR nucleotide sequences were compared against IMGT/GENE-DB human TR gene sequences so that V and J genes could be assigned. A later analysis assigned CDR3 sequences and most-parsimonious VDJ recombination scenarios with the TCRdist pipeline. In a later analysis, each TCR beta chain was defined by its CDR3 amino acid sequence together with its V-gene family, and reads without a unique V-gene family were excluded. A later analysis removed 500 to 600 highly shared, low-generation-probability nucleotide sequences to deal with suspected cross-contamination and a sequencing artifact. A later analysis calculated a clonal expansion index for each public chain from normalized within-repertoire ranks of inferred template counts. In a later analysis, generation probabilities were computed using a VDJ recombination model fitted to out-of-frame rearrangements, and the results were checked against IGoR. In a later analysis, hypergeometric tests were used to score TCR-TCR, TCR-HLA and TCR-CMV co-occurrence, with a repertoire-size bias correction applied to TCR pairs. False discovery rates were estimated in a later analysis by permuting HLA or CMV assignments 20 times. In a later analysis, co-occurring TCRs were grouped using DBSCAN, and TCRdist sequence similarity was added for clustering within HLA-allele-positive subsets. Repertoires with fewer than 30,000 or more than 120,000 public chains, plus five repertoires with anomalous nucleotide sharing, were excluded from co-occurrence clustering. Entries here come from immuneACCESS through TCRdb and include only in-frame sequences with V and J called. Some clones fail to appear in such tables; in the studies checked, an unresolved V gene covers under half of the shortfall, and the cause of the remainder is unknown. The V and J calls and clone size come from that table; D and trimming were worked out from the DNA. The sample yields fewer than 150,000 clones; 70% to 80% were counted once. Roughly 2.5% of the sample goes to the ten largest clones.

Its CDR3 holds 13 amino acids, cysteine through phenylalanine. The retained sequence is limited to the CDR3, 39 bases, with the frame set at the first base. Trimming removed 5 bases from V and 4 bases from J, leaving 11 bases between the germline ends. Sequences LNHNV (CDR1) and YYDKDF (CDR2) are obtained from the germline V gene (reference sequence). These data originate in a study of cytomegalovirus exposure and HLA in healthy donors (dated by TCRdb to about 2017). Regarding the study in general: An earlier analysis of 587 of the donors reported roughly 300 Gb of sequence data and 95 million to 120 million unique TCR beta sequences obtained from about 179 million T cells. An early release that covered fewer than 750 HLA-typed donors contained about 300 gigabases of sequencing data and approximately 85 million unique TCR sequences. The genetic ancestry cluster associated with self-reported Caucasian donors included 81% of the 398 genotyped donors. The aim of the study was to test whether cataloging public T cell receptors could identify signatures of past pathogen exposure. The study used immunosequencing to profile the T cell repertoires of approximately 650 subjects and linked those repertoires to cytomegalovirus serostatus. Along with the roughly 710-subject first cohort, a separate validation cohort of 120 different subjects was used. To predict cytomegalovirus infection status, the study combined high-throughput TCR immunosequencing, statistical association of individual TCRs with disease status, and machine learning. A later analysis re-examined previously published TCR beta repertoires from over 500 donors and added high-resolution HLA genotyping to investigate patterns of TCR occurrence. Rather than using new phenotypic data, the later analysis identified candidate immune exposures from TCR beta sequences and from how often those sequences occurred across donors. An earlier analysis of 500 to 650 of the donors applied high-throughput TCR beta sequencing to assess whether each TCR beta V gene segment acted as functional or pseudogenic. Donor age, sex, ethnicity and CMV serostatus were compiled together with the repertoire data. A later genetic analysis used genome-wide SNP genotypes for about 60% of the 666 donors, treating that subset as a discovery cohort. Every repertoire in the discovery cohort had been generated on one and the same sequencing platform. HLA typing covered class I and class II loci at four-digit resolution. Typing coverage varied by locus: 629-630 donors for A, B, C, DRB1 and DQB1; 500 to 550 for DQA1; more than 600 for DPA1; 400 to 480 for DPB1. Roughly five DR-DQ haplotypes were treated as single units for association and clustering because of strong linkage in the cohort. Across some 400 genotyped donors of the cohort, an average of about 240,000 unique TCR beta nucleotide sequences per donor were sequenced, and roughly 20% of those sequences were non-productive.

The research as a whole found: A later analysis found that HLA-associated TCR beta chains were more clonally expanded and had lower generation probabilities than equally common non-associated chains. Some IMGT-functional V segments, including TRBV6-2 and TRBV6-3, could not be distinguished by the 87-base-pair reads and were therefore excluded. In the study, around 160 TCR beta chains were listed as associated with cytomegalovirus. The classifier was reported to diagnose cytomegalovirus status with high specificity and sensitivity in both the original and validation cohorts. According to a later analysis, parvovirus B19, influenza, CMV and Epstein-Barr virus appeared linked to several top co-occurrence clusters. According to a later analysis, most CMV-associated TCR beta chains appeared to be HLA-restricted, and the HLA associations seemed to be driven largely by CMV exposure. HLA typing was unavailable for some donors at each locus, so association tests used only the typed subset. Linkage disequilibrium might explain the correlated functional status among segregating V segments, but an unknown experimental factor could not be excluded. Because counts were too low, about 18 rarely observed V segments, including chromosome 9 orphons, were excluded from the earlier analysis of fewer than 650 of the donors. In vitro tests confirmed that three of the cytomegalovirus-associated TCR beta chains recognize cytomegalovirus antigens. Compared with the roughly 670-donor mean, donors in an Asian-associated ancestry cluster had fewer N-insertions in productive TCRs, according to a later genetic analysis. A later genetic analysis associated a missense DCLRE1C variant with V-gene and J-gene trimming of TCR beta chains, and an independent cohort replicated the association. A cluster of highly shared sequence variants was judged likely to be a technical artifact of the sequencing pipeline. Roughly uniform sequencing depth across donors was assumed in presence/absence analyses, although this assumption may not hold. According to a later analysis, TCR association rates differed among HLA loci, with DRB1 alleles showing the most associated TCRs and HLA-C alleles showing the fewest. A further reported finding was that TCR beta sequences accurately predicted the HLA-A and HLA-B alleles for most subjects in the first cohort. While some public TCRs were present in many individuals, most TCR sequences turned up only very rarely across donors. For the cohort, immune exposure information was limited to CMV serostatus. In a later analysis, some 18,000 TCR beta sequences were associated with specific HLA alleles at a false discovery rate of 0.05. The cohort was sequenced for TCR beta chains only, and without alpha or paired-chain data the features that could be detected were limited. The authors suggested that the approach could potentially be generalized to other disease states and immunological phenotypes. Strong co-occurrence of HLA alleles, especially DR and DQ, made assigning TCR associations to individual alleles difficult. In an earlier analysis of some 540 of the donors, most TCR beta V segments appeared in productive rearrangements about 90% or about 30% of the time, broadly matching IMGT annotations.

The clonotype originates from a woman aged 40 to 50 in good health and CMV-seropositive. The rearranged chain carries TRBV15 and TRBJ1-2, with an unclear D gene assignment. Source material: PBMCs. The sequenced DNA is TGTGCCACCAGCTTTACAGCTCCCTATGGCTACACCTTC. Its protein reads: CATSFTAPYGYTF.